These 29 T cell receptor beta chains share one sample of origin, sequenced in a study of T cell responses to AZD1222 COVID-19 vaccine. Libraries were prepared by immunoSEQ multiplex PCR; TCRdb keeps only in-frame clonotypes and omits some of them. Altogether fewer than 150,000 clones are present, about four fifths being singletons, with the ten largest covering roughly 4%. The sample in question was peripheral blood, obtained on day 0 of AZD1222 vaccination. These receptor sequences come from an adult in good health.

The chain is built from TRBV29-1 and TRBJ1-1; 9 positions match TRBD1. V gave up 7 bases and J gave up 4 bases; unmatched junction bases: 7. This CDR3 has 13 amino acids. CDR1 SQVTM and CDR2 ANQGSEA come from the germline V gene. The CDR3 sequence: CSAGQGDSTEAFF. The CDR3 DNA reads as TGCAGCGCGGGACAGGGAGATTCCACTGAAGCTTTCTTT.

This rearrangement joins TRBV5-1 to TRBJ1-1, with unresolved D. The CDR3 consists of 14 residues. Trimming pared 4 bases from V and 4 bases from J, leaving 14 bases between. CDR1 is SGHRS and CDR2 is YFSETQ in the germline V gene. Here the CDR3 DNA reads TGCGCCAGCAGCCCTGGGGAACGGGGCACTGAAGCTTTCTTT. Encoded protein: CASSPGERGTEAFF.

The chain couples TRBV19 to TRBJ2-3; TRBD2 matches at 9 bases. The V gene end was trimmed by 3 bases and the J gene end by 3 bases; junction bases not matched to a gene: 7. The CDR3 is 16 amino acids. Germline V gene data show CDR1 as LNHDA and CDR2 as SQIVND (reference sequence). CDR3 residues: CASSISSGGLTDTQYF. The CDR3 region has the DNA TGTGCCAGTAGTATTAGTAGCGGGGGTTTAACAGATACGCAGTATTTT.

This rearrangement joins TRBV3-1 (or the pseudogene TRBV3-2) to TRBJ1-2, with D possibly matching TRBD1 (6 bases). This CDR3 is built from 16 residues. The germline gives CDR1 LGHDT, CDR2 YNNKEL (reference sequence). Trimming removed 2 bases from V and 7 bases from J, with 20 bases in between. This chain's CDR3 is CASSQSGGWGALGYTF. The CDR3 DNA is TGTGCCAGCAGCCAATCCGGAGGTTGGGGGGCCCTTGGCTACACCTTC.

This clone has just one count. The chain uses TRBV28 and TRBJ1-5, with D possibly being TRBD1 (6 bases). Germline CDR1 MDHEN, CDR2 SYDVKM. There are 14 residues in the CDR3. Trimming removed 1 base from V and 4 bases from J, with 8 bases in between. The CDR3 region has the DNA TGTGCCAGCAGTTTATTGGGGGCTAATCAGCCCCAGCATTTT. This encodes CASSLLGANQPQHF.

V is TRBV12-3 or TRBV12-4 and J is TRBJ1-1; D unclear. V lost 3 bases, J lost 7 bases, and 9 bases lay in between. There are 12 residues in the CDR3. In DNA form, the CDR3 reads TGTGCCAGCAGTTTCCCTGGGAGTGAAGCTTTCTTT. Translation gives CASSFPGSEAFF.

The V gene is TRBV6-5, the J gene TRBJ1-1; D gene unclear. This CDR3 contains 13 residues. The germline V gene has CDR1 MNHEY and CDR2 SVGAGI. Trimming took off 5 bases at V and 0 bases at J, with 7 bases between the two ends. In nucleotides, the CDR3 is TGTGCCAGCAGTAGAGGAGTGAACACTGAAGCTTTCTTT. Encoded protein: CASSRGVNTEAFF.

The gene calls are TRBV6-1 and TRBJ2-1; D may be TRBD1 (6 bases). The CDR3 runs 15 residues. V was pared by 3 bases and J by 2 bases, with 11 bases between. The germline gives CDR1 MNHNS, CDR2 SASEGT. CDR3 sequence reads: CASSEMDSTYNEQFF. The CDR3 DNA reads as TGTGCCAGCAGTGAGATGGACAGTACCTACAATGAGCAGTTCTTC.

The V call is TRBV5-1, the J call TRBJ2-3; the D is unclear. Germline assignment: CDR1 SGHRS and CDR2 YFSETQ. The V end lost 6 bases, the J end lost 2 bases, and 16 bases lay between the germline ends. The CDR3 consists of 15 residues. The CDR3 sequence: CASKETPKDTDTQYF. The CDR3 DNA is TGCGCCAGCAAAGAGACACCTAAGGACACAGATACGCAGTATTTT.

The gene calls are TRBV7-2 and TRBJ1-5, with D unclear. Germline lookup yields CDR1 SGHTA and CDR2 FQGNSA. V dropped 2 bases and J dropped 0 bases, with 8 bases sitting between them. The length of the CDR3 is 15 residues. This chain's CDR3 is CASSLTSISNQPQHF. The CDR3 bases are TGTGCCAGCAGCTTAACATCAATTAGCAATCAGCCCCAGCATTTT. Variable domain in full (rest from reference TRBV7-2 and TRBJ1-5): GAGVSQSPSNKVTEKGKDVELRCDPISGHTALYWYRQSLGQGLEFLIYFQGNSAPDKSGLPSDRFSAERTGGSVSTLTIQRTQQEDSAVYLCASSLTSISNQPQHFGDGTRLSIL.

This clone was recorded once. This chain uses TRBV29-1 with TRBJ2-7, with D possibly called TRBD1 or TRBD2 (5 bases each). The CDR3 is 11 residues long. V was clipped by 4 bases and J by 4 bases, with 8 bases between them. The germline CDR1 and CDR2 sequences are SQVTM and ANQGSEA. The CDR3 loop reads CSVGGGYEQYF. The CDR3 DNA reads TGCAGCGTTGGTGGGGGTTACGAGCAGTACTTC.

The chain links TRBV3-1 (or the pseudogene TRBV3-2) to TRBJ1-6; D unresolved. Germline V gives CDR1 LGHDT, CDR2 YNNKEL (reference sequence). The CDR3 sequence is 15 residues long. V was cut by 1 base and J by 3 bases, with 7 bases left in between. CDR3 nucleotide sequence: TGTGCCAGCAGCCAAGGGACTGGCTATAATTCACCCCTCCACTTT. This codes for CASSQGTGYNSPLHF.

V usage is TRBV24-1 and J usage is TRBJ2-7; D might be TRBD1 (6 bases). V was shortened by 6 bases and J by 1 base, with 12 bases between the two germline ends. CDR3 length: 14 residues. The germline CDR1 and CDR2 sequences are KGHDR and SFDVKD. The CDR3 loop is CATSSWDTSYEQYF. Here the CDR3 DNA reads TGTGCCACCAGTAGCTGGGACACTTCCTACGAGCAGTACTTC.

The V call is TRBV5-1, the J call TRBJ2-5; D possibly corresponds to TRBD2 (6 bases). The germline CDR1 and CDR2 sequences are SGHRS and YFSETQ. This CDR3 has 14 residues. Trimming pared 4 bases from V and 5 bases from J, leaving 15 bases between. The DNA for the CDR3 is TGCGCCAGCAGCAACGGCCCGGGGGTGGAGACCCAGTACTTC. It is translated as CASSNGPGVETQYF.

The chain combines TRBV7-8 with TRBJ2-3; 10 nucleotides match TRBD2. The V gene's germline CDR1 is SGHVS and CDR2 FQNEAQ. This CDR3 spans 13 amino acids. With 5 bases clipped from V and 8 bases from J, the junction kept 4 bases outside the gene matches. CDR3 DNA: TGTGCCAGCAGCCCCAAGCGGGGGGGTACGCAGTATTTT. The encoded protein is CASSPKRGGTQYF.

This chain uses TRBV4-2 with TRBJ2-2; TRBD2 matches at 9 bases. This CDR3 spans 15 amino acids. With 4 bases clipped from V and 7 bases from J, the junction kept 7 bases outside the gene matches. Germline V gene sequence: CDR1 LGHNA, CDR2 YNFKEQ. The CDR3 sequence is CASSPAGGVGGELFF. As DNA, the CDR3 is TGTGCCAGCAGCCCGGCGGGAGGGGTCGGCGGGGAGCTGTTTTTT.

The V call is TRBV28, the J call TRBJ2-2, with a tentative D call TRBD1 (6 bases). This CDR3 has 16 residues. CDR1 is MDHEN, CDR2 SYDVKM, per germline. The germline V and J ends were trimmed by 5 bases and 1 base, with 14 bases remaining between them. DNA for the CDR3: TGTGCCAGCAGTCAAACAGGGTTGAGGAACACCGGGGAGCTGTTTTTT. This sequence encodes CASSQTGLRNTGELFF.

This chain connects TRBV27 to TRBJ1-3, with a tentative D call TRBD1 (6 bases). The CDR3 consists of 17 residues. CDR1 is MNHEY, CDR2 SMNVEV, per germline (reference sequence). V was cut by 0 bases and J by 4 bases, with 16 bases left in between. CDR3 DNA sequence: TGTGCCAGCAGTTTATCTCTACAGGGAGGTGCGGGAAACACCATATATTTT. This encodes CASSLSLQGGAGNTIYF.

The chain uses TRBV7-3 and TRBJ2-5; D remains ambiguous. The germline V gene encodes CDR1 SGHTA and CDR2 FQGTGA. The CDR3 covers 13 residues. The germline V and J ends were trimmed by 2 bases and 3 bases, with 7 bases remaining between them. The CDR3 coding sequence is TGTGCCAGCAGCTTAGAGAATAAAGAGACCCAGTACTTC. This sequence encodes CASSLENKETQYF. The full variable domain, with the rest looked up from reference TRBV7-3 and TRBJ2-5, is GAGVSQTPSNKVTEKGKYVELRCDPISGHTALYWYRQSLGQGPEFLIYFQGTGAADDSGLPNDRFFAVRPEGSVSTLKIQRTERGDSAVYLCASSLENKETQYFGPGTRLLVL.

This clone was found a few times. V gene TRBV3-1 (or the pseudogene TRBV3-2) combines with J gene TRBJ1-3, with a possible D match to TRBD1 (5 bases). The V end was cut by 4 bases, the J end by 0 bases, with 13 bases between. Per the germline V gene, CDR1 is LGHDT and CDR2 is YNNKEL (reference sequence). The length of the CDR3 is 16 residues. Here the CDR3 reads CASSLSAGGSGNTIYF. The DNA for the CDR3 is TGTGCCAGCAGCCTAAGCGCGGGGGGCTCTGGAAACACCATATATTTT.

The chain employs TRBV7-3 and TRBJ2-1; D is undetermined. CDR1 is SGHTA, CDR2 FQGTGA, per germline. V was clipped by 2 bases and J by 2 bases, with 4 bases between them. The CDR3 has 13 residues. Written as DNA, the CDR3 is TGTGCCAGCAGCTTAGAAACCTACAATGAGCAGTTCTTC. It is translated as CASSLETYNEQFF.

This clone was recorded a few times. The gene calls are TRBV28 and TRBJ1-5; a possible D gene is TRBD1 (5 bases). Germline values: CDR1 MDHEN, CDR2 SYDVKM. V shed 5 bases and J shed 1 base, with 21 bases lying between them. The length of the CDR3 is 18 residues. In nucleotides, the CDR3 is TGTGCCAGCAGTCCCCAAAATCCCCAGGGAAGAAGCAATCAGCCCCAGCATTTT. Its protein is CASSPQNPQGRSNQPQHF.

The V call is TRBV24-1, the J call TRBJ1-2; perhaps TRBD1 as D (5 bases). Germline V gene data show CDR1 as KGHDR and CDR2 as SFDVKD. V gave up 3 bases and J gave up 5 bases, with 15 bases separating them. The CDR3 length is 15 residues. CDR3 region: CATSDPTGGVYGYTF. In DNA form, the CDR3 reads TGTGCCACCAGTGATCCTACTGGGGGGGTTTATGGCTACACCTTC.

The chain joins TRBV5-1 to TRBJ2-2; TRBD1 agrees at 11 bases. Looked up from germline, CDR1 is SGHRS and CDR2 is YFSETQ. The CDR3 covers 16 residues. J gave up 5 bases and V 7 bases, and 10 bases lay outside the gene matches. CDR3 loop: CASARTGGGGTGELFF. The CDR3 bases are TGCGCCAGCGCCCGGACAGGGGGCGGAGGAACCGGGGAGCTGTTTTTT.

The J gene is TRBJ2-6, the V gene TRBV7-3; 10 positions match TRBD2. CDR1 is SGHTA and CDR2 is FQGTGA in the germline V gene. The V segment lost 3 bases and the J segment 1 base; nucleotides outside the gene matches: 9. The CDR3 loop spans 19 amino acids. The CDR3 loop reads CASSFPLAGARSGANVLTF. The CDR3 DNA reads TGTGCCAGCAGCTTCCCTCTAGCGGGGGCTAGATCTGGGGCCAACGTCCTGACTTTC.

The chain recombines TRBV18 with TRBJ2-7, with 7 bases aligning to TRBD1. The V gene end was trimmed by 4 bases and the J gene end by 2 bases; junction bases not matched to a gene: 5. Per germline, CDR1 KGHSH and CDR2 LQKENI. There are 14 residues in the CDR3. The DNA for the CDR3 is TGTGCCAGCTCACTAGGACAGGAGACCTACGAGCAGTACTTC. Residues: CASSLGQETYEQYF.

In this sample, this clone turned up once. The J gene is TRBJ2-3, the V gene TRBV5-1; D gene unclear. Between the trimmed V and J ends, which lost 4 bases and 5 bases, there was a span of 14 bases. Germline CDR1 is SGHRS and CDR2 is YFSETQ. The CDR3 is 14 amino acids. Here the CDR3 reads CASSQSTGGDTQYF. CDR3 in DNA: TGCGCCAGCAGCCAGTCAACCGGTGGAGATACGCAGTATTTT.

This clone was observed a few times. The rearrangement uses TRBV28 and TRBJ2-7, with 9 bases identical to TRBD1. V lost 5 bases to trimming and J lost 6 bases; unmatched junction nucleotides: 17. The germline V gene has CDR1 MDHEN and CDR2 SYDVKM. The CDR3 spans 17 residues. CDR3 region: CASSASGTGSKWREQYF. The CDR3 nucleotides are TGTGCCAGCAGTGCTTCAGGGACAGGGTCAAAGTGGCGCGAGCAGTACTTC.

The CDR3 bases are TGTGCCAGCAGTTTACAGGGGTCCCCTGGGGCCAACGTCCTGACTTTC. Amino acid sequence: CASSLQGSPGANVLTF. This chain uses TRBV28 with TRBJ2-6; a weak D match, TRBD1 (6 bases). The ends were cut back, 2 bases at V and 2 bases at J, with 10 bases in the middle. Germline V lookup: CDR1 MDHEN, CDR2 SYDVKM. CDR3 length: 16 amino acids.